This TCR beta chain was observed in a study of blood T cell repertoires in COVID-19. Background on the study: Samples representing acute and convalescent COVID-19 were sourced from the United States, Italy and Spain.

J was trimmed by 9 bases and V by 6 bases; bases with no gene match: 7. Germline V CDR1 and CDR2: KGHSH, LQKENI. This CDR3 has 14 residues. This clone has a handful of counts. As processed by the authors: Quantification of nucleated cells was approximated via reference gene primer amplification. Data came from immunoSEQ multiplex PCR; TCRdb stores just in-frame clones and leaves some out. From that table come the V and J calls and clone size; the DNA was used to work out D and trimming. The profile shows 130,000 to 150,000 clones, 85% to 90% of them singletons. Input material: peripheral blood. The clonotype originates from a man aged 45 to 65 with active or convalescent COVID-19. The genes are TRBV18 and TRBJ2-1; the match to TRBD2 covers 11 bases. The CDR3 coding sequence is TGTGCCAGCTCGCCTAGCGGGAGGTTCGGTGAGCAGTTCTTC. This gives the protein CASSPSGRFGEQFF.